Below, one T cell receptor beta chain is given with its context. The data originate from a study of shared T cell receptors in the human thymus. The germline V gene encodes CDR1 SGHDN and CDR2 FVKESK. This CDR3 has 13 amino acids. Deletions cut 3 bases from V and 4 bases from J, with 9 bases between. The table came from immunoSEQ multiplex PCR; TCRdb's copy has only in-frame clones and leaves some out. The repertoire holds hundreds of thousands of clones, roughly 94% seen once, with 0.015% to 0.02% in the top ten. This TCR derives from a human donor. Specimen: thymocytes. This sequence joins TRBV14 and TRBJ1-2; weak D call: TRBD1 (5 bases). The CDR3: CASSHPGIYGYTF. CDR3 in DNA: TGTGCCAGCAGCCACCCAGGGATCTATGGCTACACCTTC.